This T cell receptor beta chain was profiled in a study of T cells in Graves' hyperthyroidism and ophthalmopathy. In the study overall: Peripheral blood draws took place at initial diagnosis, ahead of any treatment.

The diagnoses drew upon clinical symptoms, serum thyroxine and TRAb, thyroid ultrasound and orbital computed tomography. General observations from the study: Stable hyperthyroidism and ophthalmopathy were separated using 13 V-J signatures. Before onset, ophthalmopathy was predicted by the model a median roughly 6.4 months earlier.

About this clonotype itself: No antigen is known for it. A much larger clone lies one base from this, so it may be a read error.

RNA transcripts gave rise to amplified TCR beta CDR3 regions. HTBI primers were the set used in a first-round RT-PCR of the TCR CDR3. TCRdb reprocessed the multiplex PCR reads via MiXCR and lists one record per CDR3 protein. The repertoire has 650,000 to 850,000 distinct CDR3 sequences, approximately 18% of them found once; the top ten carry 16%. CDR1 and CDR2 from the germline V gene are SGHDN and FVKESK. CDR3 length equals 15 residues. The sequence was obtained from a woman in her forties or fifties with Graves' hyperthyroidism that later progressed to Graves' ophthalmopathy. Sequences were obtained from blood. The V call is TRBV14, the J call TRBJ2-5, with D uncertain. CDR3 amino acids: CASSQDRVRQEAQYF. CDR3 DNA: TGTGCCAGCAGCCAAGATCGGGTCCGTCAAGAGGCCCAGTACTTC.